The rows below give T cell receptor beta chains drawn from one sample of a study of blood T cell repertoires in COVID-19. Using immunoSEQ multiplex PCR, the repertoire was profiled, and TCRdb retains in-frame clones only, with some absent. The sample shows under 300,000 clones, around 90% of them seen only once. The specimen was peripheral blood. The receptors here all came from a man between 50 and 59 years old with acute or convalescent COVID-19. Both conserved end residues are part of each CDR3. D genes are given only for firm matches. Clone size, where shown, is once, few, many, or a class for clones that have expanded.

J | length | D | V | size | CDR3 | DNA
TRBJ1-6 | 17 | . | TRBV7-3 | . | CASSFGRLGNHNSPLHF | TGTGCCAGCAGCTTCGGACGGCTCGGGAATCATAATTCACCCCTCCACTTT
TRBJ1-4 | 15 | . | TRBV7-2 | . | CASSLMGSFNEKLFF | TGTGCCAGCAGCTTAATGGGGAGCTTTAATGAAAAACTGTTTTTT
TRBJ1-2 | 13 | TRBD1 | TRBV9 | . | CASSTGTVSGYTF | TGTGCCAGCAGCACCGGGACAGTAAGTGGCTACACCTTC
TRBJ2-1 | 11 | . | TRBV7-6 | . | CASSQGNEQFF | TGTGCCAGCAGTCAGGGCAATGAGCAGTTCTTC
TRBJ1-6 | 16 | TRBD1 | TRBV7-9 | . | CASSLATGQGNSPLHF | TGTGCCAGCAGCTTAGCAACAGGACAGGGAAATTCACCCCTCCACTTT
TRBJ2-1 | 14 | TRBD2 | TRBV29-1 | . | CSVLRSGGTSEQFF | TGCAGCGTTTTAAGAAGCGGGGGGACTAGTGAGCAGTTCTTC
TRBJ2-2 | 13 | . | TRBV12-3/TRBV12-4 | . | CASRGGAVGELFF | TGTGCCAGCAGAGGGGGGGCTGTCGGGGAGCTGTTTTTT
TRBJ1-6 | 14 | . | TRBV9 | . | CASSPNGENSPLHF | TGTGCCAGCAGCCCAAACGGGGAGAATTCACCCCTCCACTTT
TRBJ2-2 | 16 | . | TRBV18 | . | CASSPRRAANTGELFF | TGTGCCAGCTCACCGCGGCGGGCAGCGAACACCGGGGAGCTGTTTTTT
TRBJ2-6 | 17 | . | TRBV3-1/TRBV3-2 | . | CASSQEAGISGANVLTF | TGTGCCAGCAGCCAAGAGGCAGGGATATCTGGGGCCAACGTCCTGACTTTC
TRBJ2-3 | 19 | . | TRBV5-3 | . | CARSLVEGTTLQSTDTQYF | TGTGCCAGAAGCTTGGTTGAGGGTACGACCCTTCAGAGCACAGATACGCAGTATTTT
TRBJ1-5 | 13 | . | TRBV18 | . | CASSRVGNQPQHF | TGTGCCAGCTCACGCGTGGGCAATCAGCCCCAGCATTTT
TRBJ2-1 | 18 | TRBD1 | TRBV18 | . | CASSSLGDRELTYNEQFF | TGTGCCAGCTCTTCTCTTGGGGACAGGGAGCTTACCTACAATGAGCAGTTCTTC
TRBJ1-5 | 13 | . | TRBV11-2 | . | CASETVSNQPQHF | TGTGCCAGCGAGACAGTTAGCAATCAGCCCCAGCATTTT
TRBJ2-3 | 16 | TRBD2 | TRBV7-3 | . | CASSLTSGAPTDTQYF | TGTGCCAGCAGCTTGACTAGCGGGGCTCCCACAGATACGCAGTATTTT
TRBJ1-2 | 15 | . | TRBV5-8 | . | CASSLIQDSSYGYTF | TGTGCCAGCAGCTTGATTCAGGACAGTAGCTATGGCTACACCTTC
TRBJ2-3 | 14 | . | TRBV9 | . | CASSAGTSTDTQYF | TGTGCCAGCAGCGCTGGGACTAGCACAGATACGCAGTATTTT
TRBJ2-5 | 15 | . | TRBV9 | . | CASSPWGGRQETQYF | TGTGCCAGCAGCCCATGGGGGGGCCGGCAAGAGACCCAGTACTTC
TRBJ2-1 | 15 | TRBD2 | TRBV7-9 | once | CASSPGSSGVHEQFF | TGTGCCAGCAGCCCAGGGTCTAGCGGGGTGCATGAGCAGTTCTTC
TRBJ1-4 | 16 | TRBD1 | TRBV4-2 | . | CASSQLGQGAAEKLFF | TGTGCCAGCAGCCAACTCGGACAGGGAGCTGCGGAAAAACTGTTTTTT
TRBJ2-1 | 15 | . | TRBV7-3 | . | CASSLTGQRVIEQFF | TGTGCCAGCAGCTTAACGGGTCAGAGGGTAATTGAGCAGTTCTTC
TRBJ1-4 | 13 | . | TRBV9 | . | CASSLGGGEKLFF | TGTGCCAGCAGCTTAGGCGGGGGGGAAAAACTGTTTTTT
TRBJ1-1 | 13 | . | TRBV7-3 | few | CASSSNMNTEAFF | TGTGCCAGCAGCTCCAACATGAACACTGAAGCTTTCTTT
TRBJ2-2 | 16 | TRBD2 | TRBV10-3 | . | CAISNLSGGAVGELFF | TGTGCCATCAGCAACCTAAGCGGGGGGGCCGTCGGGGAGCTGTTTTTT
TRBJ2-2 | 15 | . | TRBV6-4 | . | CASSRDSLNTGELFF | TGTGCCAGCAGCCGGGACTCTCTAAACACCGGGGAGCTGTTTTTT
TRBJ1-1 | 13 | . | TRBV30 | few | CAGSQGWNTEAFF | TGTGCCGGATCCCAGGGATGGAACACTGAAGCTTTCTTT
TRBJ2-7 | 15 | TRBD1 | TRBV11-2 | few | CASSATGTGGFEQYF | TGTGCCAGCAGCGCAACCGGGACAGGGGGCTTCGAGCAGTACTTC
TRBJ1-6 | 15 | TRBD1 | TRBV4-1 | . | CASSPTPTGESPLHF | TGCGCCAGCAGCCCCACCCCGACAGGGGAGTCACCCCTCCACTTT
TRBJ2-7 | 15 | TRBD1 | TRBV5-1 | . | CASRKGQGAWGEQYF | TGCGCCAGCAGAAAAGGACAGGGGGCTTGGGGCGAGCAGTACTTC
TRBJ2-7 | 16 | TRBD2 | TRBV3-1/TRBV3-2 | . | CASSQALGGGFYEQYF | TGTGCCAGCAGCCAAGCTTTAGGCGGGGGGTTTTACGAGCAGTACTTC
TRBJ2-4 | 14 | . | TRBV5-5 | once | CASSLVLSKNIQYF | TGTGCCAGCAGCTTGGTTCTCAGTAAAAACATTCAGTACTTC
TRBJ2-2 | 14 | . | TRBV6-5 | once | CASIQSAPEKREFF | TGTGCCAGCATTCAAAGCGCTCCTGAAAAGAGGGAGTTTTTT
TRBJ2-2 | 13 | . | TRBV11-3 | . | CASSLQNTGELFF | TGTGCCAGCAGCTTACAGAACACCGGGGAGCTGTTTTTT
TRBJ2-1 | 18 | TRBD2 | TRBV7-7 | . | CASSPTSGGVSSYNEQFF | TGTGCTAGCAGCCCGACTAGCGGGGGGGTGAGCTCCTACAATGAGCAGTTCTTC
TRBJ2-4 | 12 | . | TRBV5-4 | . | CASSLDRNIQYF | TGTGCCAGCAGCTTGGACAGAAACATTCAGTACTTC
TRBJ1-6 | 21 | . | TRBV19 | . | CASSIYALGSLQSSYNSPLHF | TGTGCCAGTAGTATATATGCCCTAGGCAGCCTTCAGAGCTCCTATAATTCACCCCTCCACTTT
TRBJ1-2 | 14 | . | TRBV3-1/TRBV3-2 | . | CASSSSGGGYGYTF | TGTGCCAGCAGCTCTTCCGGGGGAGGCTATGGCTACACCTTC
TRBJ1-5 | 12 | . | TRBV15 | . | CATSRVRQPQHF | TGTGCCACCAGCAGAGTCCGTCAGCCCCAGCATTTT
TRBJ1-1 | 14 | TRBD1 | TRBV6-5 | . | CASSLGQGFTEAFF | TGTGCCAGCAGTCTCGGACAGGGATTCACTGAAGCTTTCTTT
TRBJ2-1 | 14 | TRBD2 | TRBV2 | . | CASSDRAGGYEQFF | TGTGCCAGCAGTGATCGAGCGGGGGGCTATGAGCAGTTCTTC
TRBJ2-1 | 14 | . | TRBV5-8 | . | CASEGHKTYNEQFF | TGTGCCAGCGAGGGACATAAAACCTACAATGAGCAGTTCTTC
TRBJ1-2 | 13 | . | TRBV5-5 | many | CASSLTGLYGYTF | TGTGCCAGCAGCTTGACAGGCCTCTATGGCTACACCTTC
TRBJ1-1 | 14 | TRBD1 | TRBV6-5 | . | CASSPTGGMLEAFF | TGTGCCAGCAGCCCCACAGGGGGTATGTTAGAAGCTTTCTTT
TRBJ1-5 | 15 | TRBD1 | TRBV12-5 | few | CASGWTGPSNQPQHF | TGTGCTAGTGGTTGGACAGGACCTAGCAATCAGCCCCAGCATTTT
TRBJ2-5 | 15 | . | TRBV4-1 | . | CASSPEGGRLGTQYF | TGCGCCAGCAGCCCGGAGGGGGGGCGCCTGGGGACCCAGTACTTC
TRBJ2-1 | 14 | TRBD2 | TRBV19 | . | CASRKLAGADEQFF | TGTGCCAGTAGGAAGCTAGCGGGGGCTGATGAGCAGTTCTTC
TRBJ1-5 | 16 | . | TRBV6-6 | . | CASSYLGTSSNQPQHF | TGTGCCAGCAGTTACCTTGGGACATCCAGCAATCAGCCCCAGCATTTT
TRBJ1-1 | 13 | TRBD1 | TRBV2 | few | CASKGQGFTEAFF | TGTGCCAGCAAGGGACAGGGGTTCACTGAAGCTTTCTTT
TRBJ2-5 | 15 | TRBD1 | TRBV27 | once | CASSSTRTGTETQYF | TGTGCCAGCAGCTCGACCCGGACAGGGACAGAGACCCAGTACTTC
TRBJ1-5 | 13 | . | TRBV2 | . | CASRDSGWAPQHF | TGTGCCAGCAGGGACTCCGGATGGGCGCCCCAGCATTTT
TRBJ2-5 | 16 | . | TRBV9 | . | CASSGPLGGEVETQYF | TGTGCCAGCAGCGGGCCATTGGGGGGAGAAGTGGAGACCCAGTACTTC
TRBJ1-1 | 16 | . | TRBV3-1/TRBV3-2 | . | CASSQWGQGKNTEAFF | TGTGCCAGCAGCCAATGGGGCCAGGGCAAGAACACTGAAGCTTTCTTT
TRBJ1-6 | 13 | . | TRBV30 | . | CALNPRVGSPLHF | TGTGCCCTCAACCCCAGGGTGGGTTCACCCCTCCACTTT
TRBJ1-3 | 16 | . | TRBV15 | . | CATSRFVQGSGNTIYF | TGTGCCACCAGCAGATTCGTACAGGGCTCTGGAAACACCATATATTTT